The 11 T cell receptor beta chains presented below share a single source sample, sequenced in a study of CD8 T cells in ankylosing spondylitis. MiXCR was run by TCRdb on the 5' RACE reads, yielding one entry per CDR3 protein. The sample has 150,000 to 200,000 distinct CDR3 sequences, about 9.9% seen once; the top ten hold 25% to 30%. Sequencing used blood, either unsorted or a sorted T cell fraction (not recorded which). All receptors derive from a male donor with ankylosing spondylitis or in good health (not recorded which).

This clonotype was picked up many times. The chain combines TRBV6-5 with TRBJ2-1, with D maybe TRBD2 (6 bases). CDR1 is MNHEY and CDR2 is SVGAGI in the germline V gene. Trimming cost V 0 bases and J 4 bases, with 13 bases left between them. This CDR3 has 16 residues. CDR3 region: CASSYSPTSRYNEQFF. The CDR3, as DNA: TGTGCCAGCAGTTACTCTCCGACTAGTCGGTACAATGAGCAGTTCTTC.

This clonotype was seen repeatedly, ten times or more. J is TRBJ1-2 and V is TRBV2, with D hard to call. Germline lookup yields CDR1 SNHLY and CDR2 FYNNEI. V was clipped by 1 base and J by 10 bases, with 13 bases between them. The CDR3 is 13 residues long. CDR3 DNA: TGTGCCAGCAGTGAAGGGATGGGCCGACTCTACACCTTC. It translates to CASSEGMGRLYTF.

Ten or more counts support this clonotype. In DNA form, the CDR3 reads TGCGCCAGCAGCCCGGCCCTTAATGAAAAACTGTTTTTT. Its translation is CASSPALNEKLFF. The V and J genes are TRBV5-1 and TRBJ1-4, with D uncertain. Germline V gene data show CDR1 as SGHRS and CDR2 as YFSETQ. This CDR3 has 13 amino acids. V was pared by 4 bases and J by 4 bases, with 8 bases between. Full variable domain (missing parts from reference TRBV5-1 and TRBJ1-4): KAGVTQTPRYLIKTRGQQVTLSCSPISGHRSVSWYQQTPGQGLQFLFEYFSETQRNKGNFPGRFSGRQFSNSRSEMNVSTLELGDSALYLCASSPALNEKLFFGSGTQLSVL.

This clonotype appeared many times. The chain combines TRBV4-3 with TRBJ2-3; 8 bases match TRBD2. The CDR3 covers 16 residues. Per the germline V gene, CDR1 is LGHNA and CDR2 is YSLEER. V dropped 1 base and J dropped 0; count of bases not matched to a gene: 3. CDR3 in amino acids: CASSQGLATSTDTQYF. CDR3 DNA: TGCGCCAGCAGCCAAGGACTAGCGACTAGCACAGATACGCAGTATTTT.

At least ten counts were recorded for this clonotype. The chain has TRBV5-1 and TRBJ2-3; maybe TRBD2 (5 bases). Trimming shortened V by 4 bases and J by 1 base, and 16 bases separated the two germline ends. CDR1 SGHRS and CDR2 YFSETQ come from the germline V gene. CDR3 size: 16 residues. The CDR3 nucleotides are TGCGCCAGCAGCCCACCGGAGGAGCCCCGCACAGATACGCAGTATTTT. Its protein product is CASSPPEEPRTDTQYF. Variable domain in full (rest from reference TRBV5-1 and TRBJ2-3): KAGVTQTPRYLIKTRGQQVTLSCSPISGHRSVSWYQQTPGQGLQFLFEYFSETQRNKGNFPGRFSGRQFSNSRSEMNVSTLELGDSALYLCASSPPEEPRTDTQYFGPGTRLTVL.

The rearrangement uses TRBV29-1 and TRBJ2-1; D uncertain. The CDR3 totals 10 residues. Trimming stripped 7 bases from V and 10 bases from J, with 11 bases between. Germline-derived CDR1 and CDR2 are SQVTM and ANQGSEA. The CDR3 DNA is TGCAGCGCCGAATTAGGGGAGCAGTTCTTC. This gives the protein CSAELGEQFF.

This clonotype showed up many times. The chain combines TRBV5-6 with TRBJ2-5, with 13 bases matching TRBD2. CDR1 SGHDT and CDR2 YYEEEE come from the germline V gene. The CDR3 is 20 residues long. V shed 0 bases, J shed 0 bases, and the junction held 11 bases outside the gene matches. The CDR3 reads CASSLESPGLAGWYQETQYF. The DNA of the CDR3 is TGTGCCAGCAGCTTGGAGAGCCCGGGACTAGCGGGGTGGTACCAAGAGACCCAGTACTTC.

Here the CDR3 reads CASSFPPDTQYF. In DNA, the CDR3 is TGTGCCAGCAGCTTCCCCCCAGATACGCAGTATTTT. The chain has TRBV7-2 and TRBJ2-3; D call uncertain. Germline CDR1 is SGHTA and CDR2 is FQGNSA. The CDR3 contains 12 residues. Trimming took 3 bases from V and 4 from J, leaving 5 bases between them.

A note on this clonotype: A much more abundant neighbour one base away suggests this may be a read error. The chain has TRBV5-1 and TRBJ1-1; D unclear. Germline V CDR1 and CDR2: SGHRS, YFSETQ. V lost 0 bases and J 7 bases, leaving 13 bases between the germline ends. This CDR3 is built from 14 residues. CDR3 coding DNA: TGCGCCAGCAGCTTGGTTGCTTCGTCGGATGAAGCTTTCTTT. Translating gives CASSLVASSDEAFF.

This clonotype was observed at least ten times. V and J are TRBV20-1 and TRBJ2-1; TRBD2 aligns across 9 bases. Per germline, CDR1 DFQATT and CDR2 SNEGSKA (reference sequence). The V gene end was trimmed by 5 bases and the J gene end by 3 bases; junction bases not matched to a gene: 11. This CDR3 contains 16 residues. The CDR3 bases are TGCAGTGCTGAGGGCGGGGGGGCCTCTGACTACAATGAGCAGTTCTTC. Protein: CSAEGGGASDYNEQFF.

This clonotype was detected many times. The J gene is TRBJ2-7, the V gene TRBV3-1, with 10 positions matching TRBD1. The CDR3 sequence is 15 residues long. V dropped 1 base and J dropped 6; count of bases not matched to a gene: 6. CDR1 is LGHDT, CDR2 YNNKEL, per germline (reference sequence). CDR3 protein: CASSQGGQGSLEQYF. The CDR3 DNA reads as TGTGCCAGCAGCCAAGGGGGACAGGGGAGTCTCGAGCAGTACTTC.